The 30 T cell receptor beta chains presented below share a single source sample, sequenced in a study of blood T cell repertoires in COVID-19. The protocol was immunoSEQ multiplex PCR, while the TCRdb copy is restricted to in-frame clones and leaves out a portion. The sample holds about 330,000 clones, nearly 90% seen once. Source material: PBMCs or T cells enriched from blood (not recorded which). All receptors derive from a woman under 40 who had recovered from COVID-19.

This chain links TRBV6-2 or TRBV6-3 with TRBJ1-2; D not certain. Deletions cut 5 bases from V and 0 bases from J, with 4 bases between. The V gene's germline CDR1 is MNHEY and CDR2 SVGEGT. This CDR3 is built from 12 residues. The CDR3 bases are TGTGCCAGCAGTGGCCCTAACTATGGCTACACCTTC. Translated, it gives CASSGPNYGYTF.

This clone was recorded only once. The CDR3 here is CASSEGRVQPQHF. DNA for the CDR3: TGTGCCAGTAGTGAGGGGAGGGTGCAGCCCCAGCATTTT. The chain combines TRBV19 with TRBJ1-5, with D possibly TRBD1 on 5 matching bases. V shed 5 bases and J shed 7 bases, with 12 bases lying between them. This CDR3 has 13 residues. CDR1 is LNHDA, CDR2 SQIVND, per germline (reference sequence).

The chain recombines TRBV4-1 with TRBJ2-3; 8 bases fit TRBD2. The CDR3 contains 15 residues. CDR1 is MGHRA and CDR2 is YSYEKL in the germline V gene. V lost 3 bases and J lost 4; bases outside the gene matches: 6. DNA for the CDR3: TGCGCCAGCAGCCACCCGGGACTAGGATCAGATACGCAGTATTTT. Its protein product is CASSHPGLGSDTQYF.

The chain couples TRBV6-5 to TRBJ2-2, with TRBD2 identical over 13 bases. The germline CDR1 and CDR2 sequences are MNHEY and SVGAGI. There are 15 residues in the CDR3. V was clipped by 6 bases and J by 6 bases; unmatched bases: 4. The CDR3 region has the DNA TGTGCCAGCAGCTTTGGACTAGCGGGGGCCGGGGAGCTGTTTTTT. It codes for CASSFGLAGAGELFF.

The gene calls are TRBV7-6 and TRBJ2-2; D gene uncertain. The CDR3 has 15 residues. Germline V CDR1 and CDR2: SGHVS, FNYEAQ. V dropped 1 base and J dropped 4 bases, with 10 bases sitting between them. As DNA, the CDR3 is TGTGCCAGCAGCTTAGGTTCAGGTTTCACCGGGGAGCTGTTTTTT. It codes for CASSLGSGFTGELFF.

CDR3 DNA: TGTGCCAGCAGTGACAGGGGAGGGGAAAAACTGTTTTTT. This sequence encodes CASSDRGGEKLFF. The rearrangement joins TRBV6-1 to TRBJ1-4; possible D gene TRBD1, 6 bases. The CDR3 sequence is 13 residues long. Germline V gene data show CDR1 as MNHNS and CDR2 as SASEGT. V shed 3 bases and J shed 8 bases, with 10 bases lying between them.

CDR3 residues: CASSSQGADTQYF. CDR3 nucleotides: TGTGCCAGCAGTTCACAGGGGGCAGATACGCAGTATTTT. This chain uses TRBV6-5 with TRBJ2-3; 8 positions match TRBD1. The CDR3 runs 13 residues. V lost 4 bases, J lost 4 bases, and 1 base stayed unmatched. The germline V gene encodes CDR1 MNHEY and CDR2 SVGAGI.

The gene calls are TRBV7-2 and TRBJ1-2, with D hard to call. This CDR3 region has 15 residues. Looked up from germline, CDR1 is SGHTA and CDR2 is FQGNSA. Trimming left V 4 bases short and J 4 bases short, with 16 bases between. CDR3 sequence reads: CASSSDGNQLYGYTF. The DNA of the CDR3 is TGTGCCAGCAGCTCTGACGGGAATCAACTCTATGGCTACACCTTC.

The chain combines TRBV7-2 with TRBJ2-6; D not certain. V was clipped by 4 bases and J by 0 bases, with 10 bases between them. Germline lookup yields CDR1 SGHTA and CDR2 FQGNSA. This CDR3 has 16 amino acids. The CDR3: CASSSRAGSGANVLTF. In DNA, the CDR3 is TGTGCCAGCAGCTCAAGAGCTGGCTCTGGGGCCAACGTCCTGACTTTC.

With respect to this clone: Other DNA sequences within the sample encode an identical CDR3. The genes are TRBV5-1 and TRBJ1-2; 10 bases are a match to TRBD1. V trimming: 4 bases; J trimming: 4 bases; junction bases outside the gene matches: 4. Looked up from germline, CDR1 is SGHRS and CDR2 is YFSETQ. CDR3 length equals 14 residues. For the CDR3, the DNA is TGCGCCAGCAGCACAGGACAGGGGGGCTATGGCTACACCTTC. Protein sequence: CASSTGQGGYGYTF. The entire variable domain, with the rest obtained from reference TRBV5-1 and TRBJ1-2, is as follows: KAGVTQTPRYLIKTRGQQVTLSCSPISGHRSVSWYQQTPGQGLQFLFEYFSETQRNKGNFPGRFSGRQFSNSRSEMNVSTLELGDSALYLCASSTGQGGYGYTFGSGTRLTVV.

The V gene is TRBV19, the J gene TRBJ1-2, with D possibly TRBD1 on 5 matching bases. CDR3 length: 14 residues. Trimming removed 6 bases at V and 6 bases at J, with 17 bases between. Germline V lookup: CDR1 LNHDA, CDR2 SQIVND (reference sequence). The CDR3 nucleotides read TGTGCCAGTAGGAATCCAGGGCCCTGGGATGGCTACACCTTC. This gives the protein CASRNPGPWDGYTF.

Here the CDR3 reads CASKPGQSNYGYTF. The CDR3 bases are TGTGCCAGCAAACCGGGACAGAGTAACTATGGCTACACCTTC. The chain joins TRBV2 to TRBJ1-2, with 7 bases lining up with TRBD1. CDR3 size: 14 residues. Germline lookup yields CDR1 SNHLY and CDR2 FYNNEI. Trimming cost V 7 bases and J 1 base; bases outside gene matches: 6.

The CDR3 here is CASSESRGLGEKLFF. CDR3 bases: TGCGCCAGCAGTGAGTCGAGAGGGCTCGGGGAAAAACTGTTTTTT. V is TRBV10-2 and J is TRBJ1-4; D gene ambiguous. Germline V gives CDR1 WSHSY, CDR2 SAAADI. This CDR3 spans 15 amino acids. Trimming removed 0 bases from V and 8 bases from J, with 13 bases in between.

This clone was recorded once. The rearrangement joins TRBV3-1 (or the pseudogene TRBV3-2) to TRBJ2-6; D is undetermined. This CDR3 region has 18 residues. Per germline, CDR1 LGHDT and CDR2 YNNKEL (reference sequence). V was pared by 1 base and J by 2 bases, with 15 bases between. CDR3 sequence reads: CASSQGSVSLAGANVLTF. CDR3 DNA sequence: TGTGCCAGCAGCCAAGGTTCAGTTTCTCTCGCTGGGGCCAACGTCCTGACTTTC.

This clone was seen more than once but under ten times. CDR3 loop: CAISESRQGTEAFF. The CDR3 DNA is TGTGCCATCAGTGAGTCGCGTCAGGGGACTGAAGCTTTCTTT. The chain joins TRBV10-3 to TRBJ1-1; D may be TRBD1 (6 bases). The germline V and J ends were trimmed by 0 bases and 5 bases, with 10 bases remaining between them. Germline V gene data show CDR1 as ENHRY and CDR2 as SYGVKD. The CDR3 is 14 residues long.

This chain joins TRBV7-9 and TRBJ2-3, with 10 positions matching TRBD2. J was trimmed by 2 bases and V by 5 bases; bases with no gene match: 7. CDR1 SEHNR and CDR2 FQNEAQ come from the germline V gene (reference sequence). This CDR3 spans 16 amino acids. The CDR3 DNA reads as TGTGCCAGCAGCACCCCACTAGCGGGGCACACAGATACGCAGTATTTT. Amino acids: CASSTPLAGHTDTQYF.

The V call is TRBV4-3, the J call TRBJ1-5; D is ambiguous. Trimming left V 0 bases short and J 4 bases short, with 10 bases between. CDR1 is LGHNA, CDR2 YSLEER, per germline. The CDR3 is 15 amino acids. The CDR3 region is CASSQDWAGNQPQHF. Here the CDR3 DNA reads TGCGCCAGCAGCCAAGATTGGGCGGGTAATCAGCCCCAGCATTTT.

To note about this clone: Other DNA variants within this sample encode the same CDR3. The V gene is TRBV5-1, the J gene TRBJ2-2; D gene uncertain. This CDR3 has 16 residues. The germline V gene has CDR1 SGHRS and CDR2 YFSETQ. V lost 0 bases to trimming and J lost 0 bases, with 9 bases between them. As DNA, the CDR3 is TGCGCCAGCAGCTTGGTGGCAGGTTCGAACACCGGGGAGCTGTTTTTT. Amino acid sequence: CASSLVAGSNTGELFF.

This clone was detected only a few times. This chain links TRBV10-3 with TRBJ2-5; TRBD2 agrees at 7 bases. Germline V gene lookup returns CDR1 ENHRY and CDR2 SYGVKD. This CDR3 comprises 15 residues. The J segment lost 3 bases and the V segment lost 0 bases, leaving 4 bases of the junction unmatched. Here the CDR3 DNA reads TGTGCCATCAGTGAGTCGGGACTACCCAAAGAGACCCAGTACTTC. Residues: CAISESGLPKETQYF.

The rearrangement links TRBV11-2 to TRBJ1-1; D is undetermined. The ends were cut back, 5 bases at V and 9 bases at J, with 19 bases in the middle. The CDR3 loop spans 14 amino acids. Looked up from germline, CDR1 is SGHAT and CDR2 is FQNNGV. CDR3 sequence: CASSHLDHSLKAFF. CDR3 nucleotide sequence: TGTGCCAGCAGCCACCTAGACCATTCCCTCAAAGCTTTCTTT.

The chain carries TRBV6-5 and TRBJ1-4; 9 bases agree with TRBD1. This CDR3 spans 14 amino acids. The V and J ends lost 5 bases and 6 bases, in that order; junction bases with no gene match: 4. Germline V lookup: CDR1 MNHEY, CDR2 SVGAGI. CDR3 loop: CASSNRGRDEKLFF. The DNA of the CDR3 is TGTGCCAGCAGTAACAGGGGGCGAGATGAAAAACTGTTTTTT.

This rearrangement joins TRBV29-1 to TRBJ1-2; 7 bases align to TRBD1. V trimming: 4 bases; J trimming: 5 bases; junction bases outside the gene matches: 10. Germline CDR1 reads SQVTM; CDR2 reads ANQGSEA. The CDR3 is 14 residues long. In nucleotides, the CDR3 is TGCAGCGTTGTAGCAGGACAGGAAGCATATGGCTACACCTTC. Amino acids: CSVVAGQEAYGYTF.

The V and J genes are TRBV10-1 and TRBJ1-1; D is unresolved. The CDR3 is 13 amino acids. Germline V gene sequence: CDR1 WNHNN, CDR2 SYGVQD (reference sequence). Trimming took 6 bases from V and 1 from J, leaving 9 bases between them. For the CDR3, the DNA is TGCGCCAGCAGCTGGGGAGAGAACACTGAAGCTTTCTTT. This sequence encodes CASSWGENTEAFF.

This chain joins TRBV19 and TRBJ1-2; 10 bases are a match to TRBD1. With V trimmed by 5 bases and J by 4 bases, 10 bases remained unmatched. The germline V gene encodes CDR1 LNHDA and CDR2 SQIVND (reference sequence). This CDR3 spans 16 amino acids. In DNA form, the CDR3 reads TGTGCCAGTAGTCCGACAGGGGGCGCGACCTTCTATGGCTACACCTTC. It translates to CASSPTGGATFYGYTF. Full variable domain (remainder filled in from reference TRBV19 and TRBJ1-2): DGGITQSPKYLFRKEGQNVTLSCEQNLNHDAMYWYRQDPGQGLRLIYYSQIVNDFQKGDIAEGYSVSREKKESFPLTVTSAQKNPTAFYLCASSPTGGATFYGYTFGSGTRLTVV.

The chain uses TRBV1 and TRBJ1-5. TRBV1 is an annotated pseudogene. The CDR3 runs to 15 residues. CDR3 nucleotide sequence: TGCACCAGCAGCCAAGAGGGGGGGATAAGCCAGCCCCAGCATTTT. Its protein is CTSSQEGGISQPQHF.

This rearrangement joins TRBV6-6 to TRBJ1-3; the match to TRBD1 covers 10 bases. The CDR3 sequence is 16 residues long. CDR1 MNHNY and CDR2 SVGAGI come from the germline V gene (reference sequence). Trimming removed 2 bases from V and 3 bases from J; junction bases left unmatched: 4. The CDR3 here is CASSYGDRGGGNTIYF. CDR3 in DNA: TGTGCCAGCAGTTACGGGGACAGGGGAGGTGGAAACACCATATATTTT.

The V gene is TRBV4-3, the J gene TRBJ1-4; TRBD1 aligns across 7 bases. Germline CDR1 reads LGHNA; CDR2 reads YSLEER. This CDR3 spans 16 amino acids. Trimming took 0 bases from V and 3 from J; bases not matched to a gene: 4. The DNA of the CDR3 is TGCGCCAGCAGCCAAGATCCCCAGGGGGCTAATGAAAAACTGTTTTTT. Translated, it gives CASSQDPQGANEKLFF.

J is TRBJ2-1 and V is TRBV19; D gene unclear. Trimming shortened V by 4 bases and J by 9 bases, and 7 bases separated the two germline ends. The CDR3 spans 11 residues. Germline V lookup: CDR1 LNHDA, CDR2 SQIVND (reference sequence). The CDR3 here is CASSRGSEQFF. CDR3 nucleotide sequence: TGTGCCAGTAGTAGAGGTTCTGAGCAGTTCTTC.

The gene calls are TRBV19 and TRBJ1-1; no clear D gene. The CDR3 runs to 14 residues. The germline V gene has CDR1 LNHDA and CDR2 SQIVND (reference sequence). Deletions cut 0 bases from V and 0 bases from J, with 5 bases between. The CDR3 sequence is CASSIDAVNTEAFF. In nucleotides, the CDR3 is TGTGCCAGTAGTATAGATGCAGTGAACACTGAAGCTTTCTTT.

This clone was seen only a few times. The chain recombines TRBV7-3 with TRBJ1-1; TRBD1 aligns across 7 bases. The length of the CDR3 is 14 residues. Germline values: CDR1 SGHTA, CDR2 FQGTGA. Germline trimming cut 4 bases from V and 3 bases from J; bases unmatched to any gene: 5. The CDR3 DNA is TGTGCCAGCAGCTATCAGGGGGGAGACACTGAAGCTTTCTTT. It translates to CASSYQGGDTEAFF.